The 29 T cell receptor beta chains given below trace back to one sample, sequenced in a study of identifying expanded T cells in peripheral blood (dated by TCRdb to about 2019). To prepare the library, the immunoSEQ multiplex PCR assay was applied. TCRdb mirrors the immuneACCESS table, restricted to in-frame sequences. Some clones are absent from its copies; in checked studies, under half trace to an unresolved V gene, and the reason for the others is unknown. The sample table shows 50,000 to 60,000 clones, and 70% to 85% are seen once. Jointly, the top ten make up 12% to 15% of the sample. The sample consisted of blood. These receptors were collected from a person aged 18 to 70 in good health.

The genes are TRBV7-8 and TRBJ1-1; unclear D gene. This CDR3 comprises 13 residues. CDR1 and CDR2 from the germline V gene are SGHVS and FQNEAQ. Trimming removed 5 bases from V and 1 base from J, with 8 bases in between. CDR3: CASSPDTNTEAFF. Written as DNA, the CDR3 is TGTGCCAGCAGCCCTGACACGAACACTGAAGCTTTCTTT.

This clone has just one count. The chain has TRBV9 and TRBJ2-2; no definite D call. Per germline, CDR1 SGDLS and CDR2 YYNGEE. The CDR3 contains 14 residues. The V gene lost 2 bases and the J gene lost 3 bases, with 8 bases spanning the gap. CDR3 residues: CASSVGVHTGELFF. The DNA for the CDR3 is TGTGCCAGCAGCGTTGGGGTGCACACCGGGGAGCTGTTTTTT.

Only a few counts were recorded for this clone. The gene calls are TRBV5-6 and TRBJ1-2, with D perhaps TRBD1 (5 bases). There are 14 residues in the CDR3. With 4 bases removed from V and 3 bases from J, the gap between germline ends came to 13 bases. The V gene's germline CDR1 is SGHDT and CDR2 YYEEEE. The CDR3 DNA reads as TGTGCCAGCAGCCCCGGGGGTTTCGACTATGGCTACACCTTC. This gives the protein CASSPGGFDYGYTF.

CDR3 region: CASSQDRQAYNEQFF. DNA of the CDR3: TGCGCCAGCAGCCAAGATCGCCAGGCTTACAATGAGCAGTTCTTC. V gene TRBV4-3 combines with J gene TRBJ2-1, with unresolved D. V was clipped by 0 bases and J by 4 bases, with 10 bases between them. The CDR3 has 15 amino acids. Germline V gene lookup returns CDR1 LGHNA and CDR2 YSLEER.

This clone is judged large. In nucleotides, the CDR3 is TGTGCCAGCAGCCAAGTGGGAGATGTTAGGCCCAAGGACAGGAACACTGAAGCTTTCTTT. Translation: CASSQVGDVRPKDRNTEAFF. The chain recombines TRBV14 with TRBJ1-1; maybe TRBD1 (6 bases). Germline values: CDR1 SGHDN, CDR2 FVKESK. This CDR3 has 20 residues. Trimming took off 1 base at V and 1 base at J, with 25 bases between the two ends.

This chain links TRBV19 with TRBJ2-7; 10 bases are a match to TRBD2. Trimming took 5 bases from V and 5 from J; bases not matched to a gene: 9. The length of the CDR3 is 15 residues. The germline gives CDR1 LNHDA, CDR2 SQIVND (reference sequence). CDR3 DNA: TGTGCCAGTAGTGATAAGGGCACTAGCGGGAACGAGCAGTACTTC. Translating gives CASSDKGTSGNEQYF.

This chain links TRBV11-2 with TRBJ2-7; 10 nucleotides line up with TRBD2. CDR1 is SGHAT, CDR2 FQNNGV, per germline. CDR3 length equals 15 residues. V was clipped by 4 bases and J by 0 bases; unmatched bases: 3. CDR3 nucleotides: TGTGCCAGCAGCTGGACTAGCGGACTCTCCTACGAGCAGTACTTC. It yields the protein CASSWTSGLSYEQYF. Looking up the rest from reference TRBV11-2 and TRBJ2-7 gives the full variable domain: EAGVAQSPRYKIIEKRQSVAFWCNPISGHATLYWYQQILGQGPKLLIQFQNNGVVDDSQLPKDRFSAERLKGVDSTLKIQPAKLEDSAVYLCASSWTSGLSYEQYFGPGTRLTVT.

This chain connects TRBV4-3 to TRBJ2-1, with D perhaps being TRBD1 or TRBD2 (6 bases each). The germline gives CDR1 LGHNA, CDR2 YSLEER. This CDR3 is 14 amino acids long. Trimming left V 0 bases short and J 9 bases short, with 12 bases between. The CDR3 DNA sequence: TGCGCCAGCAGCCAAGATTCCAGGGGAGGTGAGCAGTTCTTC. Protein sequence: CASSQDSRGGEQFF.

The chain recombines TRBV7-8 with TRBJ2-1; D not resolved. Germline V gene data show CDR1 as SGHVS and CDR2 as FQNEAQ. The CDR3 is made up of 14 amino acids. Trimming left V 5 bases short and J 6 bases short, with 14 bases between. As DNA, the CDR3 is TGTGCCAGCAGCCCCCAGACCAATGGCAATGAGCAGTTCTTC. Amino acids: CASSPQTNGNEQFF.

The V and J genes are TRBV29-1 and TRBJ1-2; no firm D call. The germline V gene encodes CDR1 SQVTM and CDR2 ANQGSEA. With 0 bases removed from V and 6 bases from J, the gap between germline ends came to 8 bases. The CDR3 consists of 12 residues. The CDR3 loop is CSVEDRAHGYTF. Written as DNA, the CDR3 is TGCAGCGTTGAAGATAGGGCCCATGGCTACACCTTC.

The rearrangement uses TRBV18 and TRBJ1-1; no clear D. V dropped 2 bases and J dropped 5 bases, with 18 bases sitting between them. The CDR3 contains 16 residues. CDR1 and CDR2 (germline): KGHSH, LQKENI. The CDR3 coding sequence is TGTGCCAGCTCACCAGTATCCTCGGGGATGGGAACTGAAGCTTTCTTT. Translated: CASSPVSSGMGTEAFF.

Comments on this clone: Other DNA sequences of this sample code for an identical CDR3. The chain links TRBV2 to TRBJ2-3, with 8 bases matching TRBD2. The CDR3 contains 14 residues. Per germline, CDR1 SNHLY and CDR2 FYNNEI. With 7 bases clipped from V and 3 bases from J, the junction kept 6 bases outside the gene matches. CDR3 sequence reads: CASTLTGGTDTQYF. For the CDR3, the DNA is TGTGCCAGCACCCTAACGGGGGGGACAGATACGCAGTATTTT.

This clone came up once. The V gene is TRBV9, the J gene TRBJ2-7; D may correspond to TRBD1 or TRBD2 (5 bases each). With 0 bases removed from V and 0 bases from J, the gap between germline ends came to 10 bases. The CDR3 runs to 15 residues. Germline V gene sequence: CDR1 SGDLS, CDR2 YYNGEE. The CDR3 here is CASSVGWGNSYEQYF. The CDR3 nucleotides read TGTGCCAGCAGCGTAGGGTGGGGGAACTCCTACGAGCAGTACTTC.

The chain employs TRBV6-6 and TRBJ1-6; D is unclear. This CDR3 spans 12 amino acids. Trimming removed 6 bases at V and 5 bases at J, with 5 bases between. From germline, CDR1 is MNHNY and CDR2 SVGAGI (reference sequence). Here the CDR3 DNA reads TGTGCCAGCAGACAGAATAATTCACCCCTCCACTTT. It translates to CASRQNNSPLHF.

The chain combines TRBV7-2 with TRBJ2-5; 14 nucleotides agree with TRBD2. This CDR3 comprises 16 residues. V lost 5 bases and J lost 5; bases outside the gene matches: 7. The germline V gene has CDR1 SGHTA and CDR2 FQGNSA. The CDR3 loop is CASSRGLAGGGETQYF. The CDR3 DNA is TGTGCCAGCAGCCGTGGACTAGCGGGAGGTGGCGAGACCCAGTACTTC.

The chain employs TRBV10-3 and TRBJ1-2; the D gene is possibly TRBD1 (6 bases). V gave up 3 bases and J gave up 2 bases, with 10 bases separating them. The CDR3 loop spans 14 amino acids. Germline V gives CDR1 ENHRY, CDR2 SYGVKD. CDR3 region: CAISDGGGNYGYTF. CDR3 DNA: TGTGCCATCAGTGATGGAGGGGGGAACTATGGCTACACCTTC.

V is TRBV5-1 and J is TRBJ2-1; D remains unclear. CDR3 length equals 12 residues. Trimming left V 1 base short and J 8 bases short, with 7 bases between. In germline, CDR1 is SGHRS, CDR2 YFSETQ. The CDR3 coding sequence is TGCGCCAGCAGCTTGCGTCTCGATGAGCAGTTCTTC. Residues: CASSLRLDEQFF. Filled out from reference TRBV5-1 and TRBJ2-1, the complete variable domain reads KAGVTQTPRYLIKTRGQQVTLSCSPISGHRSVSWYQQTPGQGLQFLFEYFSETQRNKGNFPGRFSGRQFSNSRSEMNVSTLELGDSALYLCASSLRLDEQFFGPGTRLTVL.

The rearrangement links TRBV6-6 to TRBJ1-3, with 8 bases fitting TRBD1. The CDR3 contains 16 residues. With V trimmed by 5 bases and J by 0 bases, 6 bases remained unmatched. Germline CDR1 is MNHNY and CDR2 is SVGAGI (reference sequence). In DNA, the CDR3 is TGTGCCAGCAGTCTGGGACAGGCGAGCTCTGGAAACACCATATATTTT. It encodes CASSLGQASSGNTIYF.

This clone has only a few counts. The V call is TRBV19, the J call TRBJ2-1; D ambiguous. Germline loops: CDR1 LNHDA, CDR2 SQIVND (reference sequence). The CDR3 sequence is 12 residues long. Deletions cut 3 bases from V and 4 bases from J, with 4 bases between. The CDR3 loop reads CASSIPYNEQFF. CDR3 nucleotides: TGTGCCAGTAGTATTCCATACAATGAGCAGTTCTTC. Supplemented by reference TRBV19 and TRBJ2-1, the full variable domain reads DGGITQSPKYLFRKEGQNVTLSCEQNLNHDAMYWYRQDPGQGLRLIYYSQIVNDFQKGDIAEGYSVSREKKESFPLTVTSAQKNPTAFYLCASSIPYNEQFFGPGTRLTVL.

This clone was detected only a few times. The chain couples TRBV15 to TRBJ2-4; D is ambiguous. The V end was cut by 5 bases, the J end by 8 bases, with 10 bases between. CDR1 and CDR2 (germline): LNHNV, YYDKDF (reference sequence). CDR3 length: 12 residues. CDR3 region: CATSEPPDIQYF. CDR3 in DNA: TGTGCCACCAGCGAGCCCCCAGACATTCAGTACTTC.

This clone was seen repeatedly, ten times or more. The chain employs TRBV4-1 and TRBJ2-4; the D is unclear. Germline V CDR1 and CDR2: MGHRA, YSYEKL. Trimming removed 1 base at V and 3 bases at J, with 4 bases between. The CDR3 contains 13 residues. The CDR3, as DNA: TGCGCCAGCAGCCAAGGGGGCAAAAACATTCAGTACTTC. Protein: CASSQGGKNIQYF.

The chain links TRBV5-7 to TRBJ2-1, with D uncertain. TRBV5-7 is an open reading frame whose function is uncertain. This CDR3 contains 13 residues. V gave up 1 base and J gave up 0 bases, with 2 bases separating them. The CDR3 region is CASSLSSYNEQFF. CDR3 DNA: TGTGCCAGCAGCTTGAGCTCCTACAATGAGCAGTTCTTC.

The CDR3 region has the DNA TGTGCCAGCAGTGCGTACTATGGCTACACCTTC. The encoded protein is CASSAYYGYTF. The V and J genes are TRBV6-1 and TRBJ1-2, with D hard to call. The CDR3 totals 11 residues. CDR1 is MNHNS, CDR2 SASEGT, per germline. V was shortened by 4 bases and J by 3 bases, with 3 bases between the two germline ends.

This chain uses TRBV11-3 with TRBJ2-2, with D perhaps TRBD2 (6 bases). The germline V and J ends were trimmed by 4 bases and 6 bases, with 15 bases remaining between them. There are 15 residues in the CDR3. CDR1 is SGHNT and CDR2 is YENEEA in the germline V gene. CDR3 DNA: TGTGCCAGCAGCTCGGGACTCAGCGGTCCCGGGGAGCTGTTTTTT. As protein: CASSSGLSGPGELFF.

The genes are TRBV5-5 and TRBJ2-7, with 7 bases lining up with TRBD2. V lost 4 bases, J lost 3 bases, and 7 bases stayed unmatched. CDR3 length: 14 amino acids. In germline, CDR1 is SGHKS, CDR2 YYEKEE (reference sequence). In nucleotides, the CDR3 is TGTGCCAGCAGCGGAGCTTGGGGGGGCTACGAGCAGTACTTC. This codes for CASSGAWGGYEQYF.

This chain connects TRBV4-3 to TRBJ1-4; D call uncertain. The V gene's germline CDR1 is LGHNA and CDR2 YSLEER. The CDR3 is 15 residues long. V gave up 1 base and J gave up 4 bases, with 10 bases separating them. The CDR3 DNA reads as TGCGCCAGCAGCCAAGGAGAAGGGATTAATGAAAAACTGTTTTTT. It codes for CASSQGEGINEKLFF.

J is TRBJ1-1 and V is TRBV18, with D unresolved. V shed 3 bases and J shed 0 bases, with 11 bases lying between them. Germline V gives CDR1 KGHSH, CDR2 LQKENI. The CDR3 consists of 15 residues. The CDR3 DNA is TGTGCCAGCTCACCGTCCAGCTGGGTGAACACTGAAGCTTTCTTT. It specifies CASSPSSWVNTEAFF. Based on the CDR3 plus reference TRBV18 and TRBJ1-1, the full variable domain is NAGVMQNPRHLVRRRGQEARLRCSPMKGHSHVYWYRQLPEEGLKFMVYLQKENIIDESGMPKERFSAEFPKEGPSILRIQQVVRGDSAAYFCASSPSSWVNTEAFFGQGTRLTVV.

The V and J genes are TRBV9 and TRBJ2-5; 7 bases fit TRBD1. The J segment lost 3 bases and the V segment lost 2 bases, leaving 1 base of the junction unmatched. This CDR3 has 13 amino acids. Per germline, CDR1 SGDLS and CDR2 YYNGEE. CDR3 nucleotides: TGTGCCAGCAGCGTCACAGGGGAAGAGACCCAGTACTTC. The encoded protein is CASSVTGEETQYF.

The chain is built from TRBV7-9 and TRBJ2-3; 9 nucleotides align to TRBD2. This CDR3 comprises 15 residues. The germline CDR1 and CDR2 sequences are SEHNR and FQNEAQ (reference sequence). The junction had 8 bases not matched to a gene; V was cut back by 5 bases and J by 5 bases. In nucleotides, the CDR3 is TGTGCCAGCAGCCTGTTAGCGGGAGCGGGAGATACGCAGTATTTT. Translating it yields CASSLLAGAGDTQYF.